Sequencing of this TCR beta chain was carried out in a study of T cell responses to AZD1222 COVID-19 vaccine. This CDR3 has 14 amino acids. Germline-derived CDR1 and CDR2 are GTSNPN and SVGIG (reference sequence). V shed 3 bases and J 4 bases; nucleotides not matched to a gene: 5. Study-wide results and limits: Spike-specific TCR depth and breadth grew after two AZD1222 doses.

Points on this clone: Its target is unknown.

Some clones are missing from TCRdb's copy, which holds only in-frame ones; the method was immunoSEQ multiplex PCR. Of 90,000 to 120,000 clones listed, 75% to 90% are singletons. The starting material was peripheral blood, obtained on day 0 of AZD1222 vaccination. This chain links TRBV30 with TRBJ2-3, with 9 bases that match TRBD1. The source is an adult in good health. CDR3 bases: TGTGCCTGGAGCAACAGGGGGCCCGCAGATACGCAGTATTTT. It yields the protein CAWSNRGPADTQYF. Based on the CDR3 plus reference TRBV30 and TRBJ2-3, the full variable domain is SQTIHQWPATLVQPVGSPLSLECTVEGTSNPNLYWYRQAAGRGLQLLFYSVGIGQISSEVPQNLSASRPQDRQFILSSKKLLLSDSGFYLCAWSNRGPADTQYFGPGTRLTVL.